A single sample is the source of the 7 T cell receptor beta chains below, sequenced in a study of response to subunit inactivated influenza vaccine. MiXCR, applied by TCRdb to the RT-PCR reads, yields one record per CDR3 protein. The sample lists more than 700,000 distinct CDR3 sequences; about 20% were seen once. The sequences come from PBMCs from blood, collected around 5 days after vaccination. The receptors stem from a man aged 50 to 60 who received an inactivated influenza vaccine.

The chain has TRBV7-2 and TRBJ2-1; D not resolved. Germline CDR1 and CDR2: SGHTA and FQGNSA. Trimming stripped 1 base from V and 9 bases from J, with 13 bases between. The CDR3 has 14 amino acids. In DNA, the CDR3 is TGTGCCAGCAGCTTAGTCTCCCGGGTAGGTGAGCAGTTCTTC. Protein: CASSLVSRVGEQFF.

V and J are TRBV28 and TRBJ2-6; perhaps TRBD2 as D (5 bases). The CDR3 runs 19 residues. Germline V gene data show CDR1 as MDHEN and CDR2 as SYDVKM. V lost 6 bases to trimming and J lost 1 base, with 22 bases between them. The CDR3 spells CASRPTTGLRRSGANVLTF. The CDR3, as DNA: TGTGCCAGCAGACCCACTACCGGGCTAAGGAGGTCTGGGGCCAACGTCCTGACTTTC. The complete variable domain, with remaining parts taken from reference TRBV28 and TRBJ2-6, reads DVKVTQSSRYLVKRTGEKVFLECVQDMDHENMFWYRQDPGLGLRLIYFSYDVKMKEKGDIPEGYSVSREKKERFSLILESASTNQTSMYLCASRPTTGLRRSGANVLTFGAGSRLTVL.

The chain joins TRBV12-3 or TRBV12-4 to TRBJ2-1; possible D gene TRBD1, 6 bases. This CDR3 is 15 amino acids long. Trimming stripped 8 bases from V and 4 bases from J, with 18 bases between. This CDR3 is CASGWLTGPYNEQFF. The CDR3 bases are TGTGCCAGCGGATGGTTGACAGGTCCATACAATGAGCAGTTCTTC.

The V call is TRBV6-5, the J call TRBJ2-7; the D gene is possibly TRBD1 (5 bases). The CDR3 has 15 amino acids. With 2 bases removed from V and 5 bases from J, the gap between germline ends came to 16 bases. Per germline, CDR1 MNHEY and CDR2 SVGAGI. CDR3 sequence reads: CASSYPGQGLDEQYF. CDR3 sequence (DNA): TGTGCCAGCAGTTACCCCGGGCAGGGTCTCGACGAGCAGTACTTC.

This clonotype was seen a few times. The CDR3 nucleotides read TGTGCCAGCAGCCTCGAGACACCCTCTAATTCACCCCTCCACTTT. Its protein is CASSLETPSNSPLHF. The rearrangement uses TRBV2 and TRBJ1-6; D not certain. The V end was cut by 6 bases, the J end by 6 bases, with 15 bases between. CDR1 is SNHLY, CDR2 FYNNEI, per germline. The CDR3 has 15 residues.

This clonotype turned up a few times. The chain recombines TRBV29-1 with TRBJ2-7; the match to TRBD1 covers 7 bases. Germline lookup yields CDR1 SQVTM and CDR2 ANQGSEA. V lost 4 bases to trimming and J lost 4 bases; unmatched junction nucleotides: 16. This CDR3 region has 16 residues. The CDR3 sequence: CSVVAFQGVMMYEQYF. The CDR3, as DNA: TGCAGCGTTGTTGCTTTTCAGGGGGTAATGATGTACGAGCAGTACTTC.

This clonotype was recorded at least ten times. The chain is built from TRBV5-1 and TRBJ2-7, with a weak D call TRBD2 (5 bases). Trimming cost V 0 bases and J 3 bases, with 10 bases left between them. The CDR3 covers 14 residues. Germline V gene lookup returns CDR1 SGHRS and CDR2 YFSETQ. The CDR3 DNA follows: TGCGCCAGCAGCTTGGGTACGGGGATCTACGAGCAGTACTTC. This encodes CASSLGTGIYEQYF.